The T cell receptor beta chain described here comes from a study of shared clonotypes between healthy human individuals. Study summary: Each donor had three CD4 naive, three CD4 memory, two CD8 naive and one CD8 memory plate.

In the study's own analysis: With immunoSEQ giving junction-only sequences and no quality scores, filtering differed. Assay used: immunoSEQ multiplex PCR; TCRdb lists only in-frame clones, some missing. The D gene and trimming were derived from the DNA, and the V and J assignments and clone size from that table. This table has around 580,000 clones, roughly 98% appearing once. The sample holds one count of this clone. What it recognizes is unknown. Notes on the study in general: The low donor count limited represented genetic and exposure-history diversity. Sharing across a few donors was seen in around 5.1% of naive CD4 clonotypes.

As defined, naive CD8 cells were CD45RO-negative and positively selected for CCR7, with terminally differentiated effector memory CD45RA+ cells excluded. Trimming pared 5 bases from V and 4 bases from J, leaving 9 bases between. CDR1 is MDHEN and CDR2 is SYDVKM in the germline V gene. CDR3 length: 12 residues. The chain joins TRBV28 to TRBJ2-7; the D gene is possibly TRBD2 (5 bases). The sample was naive CD8+ T cells sorted from blood. This receptor was taken from a man aged 30-40 years in good health. CDR3 sequence (DNA): TGTGCCAGCAGTGCCCCGGGATACGAGCAGTACTTC. As protein: CASSAPGYEQYF. Full variable domain (remainder filled in from reference TRBV28 and TRBJ2-7): DVKVTQSSRYLVKRTGEKVFLECVQDMDHENMFWYRQDPGLGLRLIYFSYDVKMKEKGDIPEGYSVSREKKERFSLILESASTNQTSMYLCASSAPGYEQYFGPGTRLTVT.